This TCR beta chain was identified during a study of cytomegalovirus exposure and HLA in healthy donors. The PCR used 60 Vbeta and 13 Jbeta primers. Sequencing was performed with immunoSEQ multiplex PCR; in TCRdb, only in-frame clones are kept and a portion is missing. Here the sample spans about 140,000 clones, more than 70% being singletons. V was cut by 5 bases and J by 2 bases, with 10 bases left in between. This CDR3 contains 14 residues. Germline CDR1 SGHVS, CDR2 FQNEAQ. As to this clone: The antigen remains unidentified.

General observations from the study: Immune exposure information available was restricted to CMV serostatus. TCR sequences were mostly rare, though some public TCRs occurred in many donors. HLA-A and HLA-B allele assignments for most subjects were reportedly predicted accurately using TCR beta sequences. Associated with cytomegalovirus, according to the listing, were some 180 TCR beta chains.

This TCR derives from a young man in good health and CMV-seropositive. V usage is TRBV7-8 and J usage is TRBJ1-5, with D tentatively TRBD1 (6 bases). The sample comprised PBMCs. The chain's CDR3 is CASSPRGGNQPQHF. The CDR3 DNA reads TGTGCCAGCAGCCCCAGGGGAGGCAATCAGCCCCAGCATTTT. Full variable domain (missing parts from reference TRBV7-8 and TRBJ1-5): GAGVSQSPRYKVAKRGQDVALRCDPISGHVSLFWYQQALGQGPEFLTYFQNEAQLDKSGLPSDRFFAERPEGSVSTLKIQRTQQEDSAVYLCASSPRGGNQPQHFGDGTRLSIL.